These 8 T cell receptor beta chains were sequenced from one sample in a study of blood T cell repertoires in COVID-19. Sequenced by immunoSEQ multiplex PCR; TCRdb stores in-frame clones only, minus some. Here the sample spans 55,000 to 90,000 clones, more than 85% being singletons. Sequenced material: peripheral blood. These receptor sequences come from a human donor with active COVID-19. The donor label of this sample is uncertain.

This chain connects TRBV28 to TRBJ1-5; the D gene is possibly TRBD1 (6 bases). Germline loops: CDR1 MDHEN, CDR2 SYDVKM. The CDR3 is 14 residues long. V was trimmed by 5 bases and J by 6 bases, leaving 14 bases between them. In DNA form, the CDR3 reads TGTGCCAGCAGTGGGCATGGGGGCAGTCAGCCCCAGCATTTT. It translates to CASSGHGGSQPQHF.

V gene TRBV27 combines with J gene TRBJ2-1, with TRBD1 as a possible D gene (6 bases). V lost 3 bases and J lost 4, with 13 bases in between. Germline V lookup: CDR1 MNHEY, CDR2 SMNVEV (reference sequence). The CDR3 runs to 15 residues. CDR3 sequence reads: CASSFVAGEYNEQFF. CDR3 sequence (DNA): TGTGCCAGCAGTTTTGTGGCAGGGGAGTACAATGAGCAGTTCTTC.

V gene TRBV4-3 combines with J gene TRBJ2-7; 9 positions agree with TRBD2. The CDR3 length is 16 residues. Germline lookup yields CDR1 LGHNA and CDR2 YSLEER. J was trimmed by 2 bases and V by 1 base; bases with no gene match: 6. The CDR3: CASSQGPLAGTYEQYF. As DNA, the CDR3 is TGCGCCAGCAGCCAAGGACCCCTAGCGGGGACCTACGAGCAGTACTTC.

The rearrangement links TRBV7-3 to TRBJ1-3, with TRBD1 as a possible D gene (6 bases). Trimming left V 0 bases short and J 4 bases short, with 13 bases between. Germline V gene lookup returns CDR1 SGHTA and CDR2 FQGTGA. CDR3 length: 16 residues. The CDR3 protein is CASSLTPDSKGNTIYF. CDR3 nucleotide sequence: TGTGCCAGCAGCTTAACGCCGGACAGCAAAGGAAACACCATATATTTT.

This clone has just a few counts. V gene TRBV5-6 combines with J gene TRBJ2-2, with D tentatively TRBD2 (5 bases). V was trimmed by 4 bases and J by 1 base, leaving 11 bases between them. In germline, CDR1 is SGHDT, CDR2 YYEEEE. CDR3 length: 15 amino acids. DNA for the CDR3: TGTGCCAGCAGCCTTATGGCGGGGAACACCGGGGAGCTGTTTTTT. Its translation: CASSLMAGNTGELFF.

The J gene is TRBJ1-1, the V gene TRBV14, with D unclear. Trimming took off 1 base at V and 5 bases at J, with 14 bases between the two ends. The CDR3 is 15 residues long. Per the germline V gene, CDR1 is SGHDN and CDR2 is FVKESK. This CDR3 reads CASSQVRGFGTEAFF. Here the CDR3 DNA reads TGTGCCAGCAGCCAAGTCCGAGGTTTCGGGACTGAAGCTTTCTTT. Supplemented by reference TRBV14 and TRBJ1-1, the full variable domain reads EAGVTQFPSHSVIEKGQTVTLRCDPISGHDNLYWYRRVMGKEIKFLLHFVKESKQDESGMPNNRFLAERTGGTYSTLKVQPAELEDSGVYFCASSQVRGFGTEAFFGQGTRLTVV.

J is TRBJ2-7 and V is TRBV29-1, with D tentatively TRBD1 (6 bases). Trimming took 5 bases from V and 3 from J, leaving 11 bases between them. CDR3 size: 12 residues. Germline V gives CDR1 SQVTM, CDR2 ANQGSEA. CDR3 region: CSVTGQNYEQYF. DNA for the CDR3: TGCAGCGTTACAGGGCAGAACTACGAGCAGTACTTC.

This sequence joins TRBV7-8 and TRBJ1-3; 11 nucleotides align to TRBD1. Germline CDR1 and CDR2: SGHVS and FQNEAQ. The CDR3 spans 15 residues. With 5 bases clipped from V and 3 bases from J, the junction kept 3 bases outside the gene matches. CDR3: CASSADRGRGNTIYF. DNA of the CDR3: TGTGCCAGCAGCGCGGACAGGGGGCGTGGAAACACCATATATTTT.